This T cell receptor beta chain is from a study of T cells after yellow fever vaccination. Study results and limitations: Reappearing after the booster were most of the clones from primary vaccination (about 96% CD4, 88% CD8).

This clonotype was recorded a few times. Its antigen remains unknown. The V gene lost 0 bases and the J gene lost 8 bases, with 12 bases spanning the gap. Germline V gives CDR1 SGDLS, CDR2 YYNGEE. This CDR3 region has 14 residues. Conversion of TCR transcripts into cDNA relied on 5'RACE template switching, which added a universal primer site and UMIs. TCRdb used MiXCR to reprocess the 5' RACE reads, holding one entry per CDR3 protein. Among a few hundred thousand distinct CDR3 sequences listed, under 7.5% were seen once. This chain joins TRBV9 and TRBJ2-4; D gene unclear. The clonotype originates from a man in his thirties or forties who received the YFV17D yellow fever vaccine. Source: PBMCs, taken 5 days after the yellow fever booster vaccination. The CDR3: CASSVATRSDIQYF. For the CDR3, the DNA is TGTGCCAGCAGCGTAGCGACCAGGTCGGACATTCAGTACTTC.